This T cell receptor (beta chain) comes out of a study of circulating tumor DNA in untreated peripheral T-cell lymphoma. Sequencing was performed with immunoSEQ multiplex PCR; in TCRdb, only in-frame clones are kept and a portion is missing. This table holds about 9,200 clones, about three quarters found once. This clone was picked up a small number of times. The CDR3 is made up of 15 amino acids. The rearrangement uses TRBV12-2 and TRBJ2-7; the D call in the table, TRBD1, was not verified against the DNA. TRBV12-2 is described as a pseudogene. Sequences were obtained from tumor tissue. The receptor comes from a human donor with peripheral T-cell lymphoma. The CDR3 DNA reads as TGTGCAAGTCGCTTAGAAGACAGGAAAACCTACGAGCAGTACTTC. It yields the protein CASRLEDRKTYEQYF.